Included here is one TCR beta chain sequence, with context. These data come from a study of blood T cell repertoires in COVID-19. V dropped 6 bases and J dropped 7; count of bases not matched to a gene: 7. CDR1 is SGDLS, CDR2 YYNGEE, per germline. This CDR3 region has 16 residues. In the original analysis: Reference gene primer amplification in the assay estimated nucleated cell counts. Data came from immunoSEQ multiplex PCR; TCRdb stores just in-frame clones and leaves some out. V, J and clone size are taken as reported in that table, and D and trimming were inferred from the DNA itself. This table holds over 35,000 clones, more than 70% found once.

The chain combines TRBV9 with TRBJ2-1, with 16 nucleotides matching TRBD2. Sequencing was performed on peripheral blood. This receptor was taken from a human donor in a cohort sampled during active COVID-19. The CDR3 nucleotides are TGTGCCAGCAAGGGGACTAGCGGGGGGGTAATTAATGAGCAGTTCTTC. Translation gives CASKGTSGGVINEQFF.